Below are 21 T cell receptor beta chains sequenced from a single sample in a study of shared clonotypes between healthy human individuals. Here immunoSEQ multiplex PCR was the method, and the copy in TCRdb shows in-frame clones only, minus some. The sample records roughly 2,300,000 clones, approximately 90% being singletons. The specimen sequenced was naive CD4+ T cells from PBMCs. Subset here: CD45RA+ positively selected. Receptor source: a man between 18 and 29 years old in good health. Some clones in this sample may be carry-over from other donors' samples.

Only one count was recorded for this clone. CDR3 nucleotide sequence: TGCGCCAGCAGCCAAAGGGCGGGAGATACGCAGTATTTT. Translation: CASSQRAGDTQYF. The chain has TRBV4-1 and TRBJ2-3, with TRBD2 as a possible D gene (5 bases). Trimming took 2 bases from V and 5 from J, leaving 8 bases between them. Germline CDR1 reads MGHRA; CDR2 reads YSYEKL. The CDR3 is 13 amino acids.

V and J are TRBV6-1 and TRBJ2-1, with 8 nucleotides matching TRBD1. Per the germline V gene, CDR1 is MNHNS and CDR2 is SASEGT. V trimming: 5 bases; J trimming: 6 bases; junction bases outside the gene matches: 6. The CDR3 has 14 amino acids. In nucleotides, the CDR3 is TGTGCCAGCAGTCAGGGGGCGGGTCGCAATGAGCAGTTCTTC. Translating gives CASSQGAGRNEQFF.

V gene TRBV11-3 combines with J gene TRBJ2-5; D is unclear. The end of the DNA aligns better with TRBJ2-7, so the J call may be wrong. Germline values: CDR1 SGHNT, CDR2 YENEEA. This CDR3 has 13 residues. For the CDR3, the DNA is TGTGCCAGCAGCGTCAGTGGGTCCTACGAGCAGTACTTC. Translated, it gives CASSVSGSYEQYF.

This chain links TRBV28 with TRBJ2-1; possibly TRBD1 for D (6 bases). This CDR3 is built from 15 residues. Germline V gene data show CDR1 as MDHEN and CDR2 as SYDVKM. Trimming pared 3 bases from V and 9 bases from J, leaving 18 bases between. The CDR3 nucleotides read TGTGCCAGCAGTTTTTCCACAGGGTCCTTGGCTGAGCAGTTCTTC. Amino acids: CASSFSTGSLAEQFF.

This chain uses TRBV5-4 with TRBJ2-1; 8 nucleotides line up with TRBD2. CDR1 is SGHNT, CDR2 YYREEE, per germline (reference sequence). The CDR3 has 15 residues. J gave up 4 bases and V 3 bases, and 6 bases lay outside the gene matches. The CDR3 nucleotides read TGTGCCAGCAGCTCCCAGCGGGGGCGTTACAATGAGCAGTTCTTC. It encodes CASSSQRGRYNEQFF.

The V call is TRBV7-2, the J call TRBJ2-6; D ambiguous. The germline V gene encodes CDR1 SGHTA and CDR2 FQGNSA. V lost 4 bases and J 0 bases, leaving 7 bases between the germline ends. The CDR3 consists of 15 residues. The CDR3 loop is CASSSPNSGANVLTF. The CDR3, as DNA: TGTGCCAGCAGCTCCCCTAACTCTGGGGCCAACGTCCTGACTTTC. The complete variable domain, with remaining parts taken from reference TRBV7-2 and TRBJ2-6, reads GAGVSQSPSNKVTEKGKDVELRCDPISGHTALYWYRQSLGQGLEFLIYFQGNSAPDKSGLPSDRFSAERTGGSVSTLTIQRTQQEDSAVYLCASSSPNSGANVLTFGAGSRLTVL.

This chain uses TRBV28 with TRBJ1-2; a possible D gene is TRBD1 (5 bases). CDR3 size: 13 residues. Germline V lookup: CDR1 MDHEN, CDR2 SYDVKM. V was trimmed by 3 bases and J by 4 bases, leaving 9 bases between them. The CDR3 nucleotides read TGTGCCAGCAGTTTCCCAGGGCGCTATGGCTACACCTTC. Translating it yields CASSFPGRYGYTF.

The chain links TRBV2 to TRBJ2-3; D unresolved. Trimming left V 8 bases short and J 0 bases short, with 9 bases between. CDR1 is SNHLY and CDR2 is FYNNEI in the germline V gene. The CDR3 consists of 13 residues. CDR3 loop: CASSTESTDTQYF. CDR3 coding DNA: TGTGCCAGCTCCACAGAGAGCACAGATACGCAGTATTTT.

There are a few counts of this clone. This sequence joins TRBV27 and TRBJ2-2; 10 positions match TRBD2. Germline values: CDR1 MNHEY, CDR2 SMNVEV (reference sequence). J was trimmed by 4 bases and V by 6 bases; bases with no gene match: 5. The CDR3 has 15 amino acids. CDR3 in DNA: TGTGCCAGCAGGCCTAGCGGGAGACTCACCGGGGAGCTGTTTTTT. It translates to CASRPSGRLTGELFF.

The rearrangement links TRBV4-2 to TRBJ1-1; D gene unclear. Looked up from germline, CDR1 is LGHNA and CDR2 is YNFKEQ. Trimming left V 0 bases short and J 1 base short, with 3 bases between. There are 13 residues in the CDR3. The CDR3: CASSQESNTEAFF. For the CDR3, the DNA is TGTGCCAGCAGCCAAGAGTCGAACACTGAAGCTTTCTTT.

The gene calls are TRBV2 and TRBJ2-5; D call uncertain. The germline V gene has CDR1 SNHLY and CDR2 FYNNEI. This CDR3 region has 13 residues. Deletions cut 5 bases from V and 5 bases from J, with 12 bases between. The CDR3 DNA reads as TGTGCCAGCAGTCCGGTCCAAAGGGAGACCCAGTACTTC. Its protein product is CASSPVQRETQYF.

V usage is TRBV29-1 and J usage is TRBJ1-1; a possible D gene is TRBD1 (5 bases). Germline CDR1 is SQVTM and CDR2 is ANQGSEA. V was clipped by 2 bases and J by 8 bases, with 9 bases between them. This CDR3 contains 11 residues. The CDR3 DNA reads as TGCAGCGTTGAAAGGGCAGGGGAAGCTTTCTTT. This gives the protein CSVERAGEAFF.

This rearrangement joins TRBV20-1 to TRBJ2-7, with D maybe TRBD2 (5 bases). Trimming removed 4 bases at V and 5 bases at J, with 9 bases between. The CDR3 totals 11 residues. The V gene's germline CDR1 is DFQATT and CDR2 SNEGSKA (reference sequence). The CDR3, as DNA: TGCAGTGCTAACGGGGTTGACGAGCAGTACTTC. It yields the protein CSANGVDEQYF.

Comment on this clone: Other DNA variants within this sample encode the same CDR3. The gene calls are TRBV7-9 and TRBJ2-2; maybe TRBD2 (5 bases). The ends were cut back, 1 base at V and 8 bases at J, with 11 bases in the middle. This CDR3 spans 14 amino acids. In germline, CDR1 is SEHNR, CDR2 FQNEAQ (reference sequence). The CDR3 coding sequence is TGTGCCAGCAGCTTAGAGGTTCTAGCAGGGGAGCTGTTTTTT. Encoded protein: CASSLEVLAGELFF.

This clone was seen a single time. This chain joins TRBV7-9 and TRBJ2-1; 11 bases match TRBD2. The CDR3 is 19 amino acids. The V and J ends lost 1 base and 8 bases, in that order; junction bases with no gene match: 16. The germline V gene has CDR1 SEHNR and CDR2 FQNEAQ (reference sequence). CDR3 in DNA: TGTGCCAGCAGCTTAGTGGGGGCGTTGGGACTAGCGGCTGGCCATGAGCAGTTCTTC. Translated, it gives CASSLVGALGLAAGHEQFF.

In this sample, this clone turned up once. V and J are TRBV18 and TRBJ1-5; D is uncertain. Trimming shortened V by 3 bases and J by 5 bases, and 17 bases separated the two germline ends. Germline V gene sequence: CDR1 KGHSH, CDR2 LQKENI. CDR3 length: 16 amino acids. The CDR3 loop reads CASSPLGSWADQPQHF. DNA for the CDR3: TGTGCCAGCTCACCCCTGGGCAGCTGGGCCGATCAGCCCCAGCATTTT.

The chain is built from TRBV5-6 and TRBJ2-5; D call uncertain. The germline V gene encodes CDR1 SGHDT and CDR2 YYEEEE. Between the trimmed V and J ends, which lost 1 base and 4 bases, there was a span of 5 bases. This CDR3 has 12 amino acids. Written as DNA, the CDR3 is TGTGCCAGCAGCTTGAGGCGAGAGACCCAGTACTTC. It yields the protein CASSLRRETQYF.

The rearrangement joins TRBV28 to TRBJ1-2; possible D gene TRBD1, 6 bases. The CDR3 extends over 14 amino acids. V was clipped by 7 bases and J by 3 bases, with 15 bases between them. Germline V CDR1 and CDR2: MDHEN, SYDVKM. This CDR3 reads CASIEGGVHYGYTF. The CDR3 nucleotides read TGTGCCAGCATCGAGGGGGGGGTACACTATGGCTACACCTTC.

The V gene is TRBV5-8, the J gene TRBJ2-7; D remains ambiguous. The germline CDR1 and CDR2 sequences are SGHTS and YDEGEE. The CDR3 is made up of 12 amino acids. V was trimmed by 4 bases and J by 0 bases, leaving 5 bases between them. CDR3 sequence (DNA): TGTGCCAGCAGCCGTCTCTCCTACGAGCAGTACTTC. It specifies CASSRLSYEQYF.

This clone was seen a single time. V and J are TRBV6-6 and TRBJ2-7; D is possibly TRBD2 (5 bases). Germline values: CDR1 MNHNY, CDR2 SVGAGI (reference sequence). Trimming cost V 3 bases and J 0 bases, with 12 bases left between them. CDR3 length: 15 amino acids. The CDR3 sequence: CASSYNERSSYEQYF. In DNA form, the CDR3 reads TGTGCCAGCAGTTATAACGAGCGGAGCTCCTACGAGCAGTACTTC.

This rearrangement joins TRBV7-2 to TRBJ2-1; the match to TRBD2 covers 7 bases. CDR1 is SGHTA, CDR2 FQGNSA, per germline. The junction had 11 bases not matched to a gene; V was cut back by 1 base and J by 5 bases. The CDR3 consists of 17 residues. The CDR3 DNA sequence: TGTGCCAGCAGCTTAGTTCGACGGGCTAGCGGAAACAATGAGCAGTTCTTC. Protein product: CASSLVRRASGNNEQFF.